The rows below give T cell receptor beta chains drawn from one sample of a study of cytomegalovirus exposure and HLA in healthy donors. The protocol was immunoSEQ multiplex PCR, while the TCRdb copy is restricted to in-frame clones and leaves out a portion. Seen here are 100,000 to 120,000 clones, around 77% observed once, and the top ten hold approximately 5%. Material for sequencing was PBMCs. Every receptor here comes from a woman aged 30 to 39 in good health and CMV-seropositive. CDR3s include the opening cysteine and the closing phenylalanine or tryptophan. A D gene is named only where the DNA matches it firmly. Only part of the rows carry a size: once, few, many, or a class if the clone is expanded.

>TRBV11-2|TRBD2|.|TRBJ2-7
TGTGCCAGCAGCCCATGGGGGGAGGGCGAGCAGTACTTC
CASSPWGEGEQYF
>TRBV11-2|.|.|TRBJ2-1
TGTGCCAGCAGCTTAGTTCCCGGGTTACATTTCTTC
CASSLVPGLHFF
>TRBV7-9|TRBD2|.|TRBJ2-3
TGTGCCAGCAGCGCAAGCGGGGGGGCCGCAGATACGCAGTATTTT
CASSASGGAADTQYF
>TRBV7-9|.|.|TRBJ1-1
TGTGCCAGCAGCCATCAATTGAACACTGAAGCTTTCTTT
CASSHQLNTEAFF
>TRBV11-2|.|.|TRBJ1-2
TGTGCCAGCAGCTTACTCACACATGGCTACACCTTC
CASSLLTHGYTF
>TRBV6-1|.|once|TRBJ1-4
TGTGCCAGCGGCGGGAAGGCAGCTAATGAAAAACTGTTTTTT
CASGGKAANEKLFF
>TRBV5-1|.|.|TRBJ2-1
TGCGCCAGCAGCTGGGGGGACTACAATGAGCAGTTCTTC
CASSWGDYNEQFF
>TRBV30|TRBD2|.|TRBJ2-1
TGTGCCTTTTCCCCCGCGGGAGGGAGACGTTTTGAGCAGTTCTTC
CAFSPAGGRRFEQFF
>TRBV5-8|TRBD1|.|TRBJ1-5
TGTGCCAGCACCCCAATTGGACAGGGTAGCAATCAGCCCCAGCATTTT
CASTPIGQGSNQPQHF
>TRBV6-6|.|few|TRBJ2-1
TGTGCCAGCAGTTATGTTGAGGGTAGTGAGCAGTTCTTC
CASSYVEGSEQFF
>TRBV11-2|.|.|TRBJ1-1
TGTGCCAGCAGCTTTTTTCTCCCGACTGAAGCTTTCTTT
CASSFFLPTEAFF
>TRBV6-5|.|.|TRBJ2-3
TGTGCCAGCAGTTACCAGTTGGATACGCAGTATTTT
CASSYQLDTQYF